This section outlines one T cell receptor beta chain sequence together with its context. The record originates from a study of CD8+ T cells in alopecia areata. cDNA prepared by RNA extraction and subsequent reverse transcription served as the template for sequencing. Clones were read by immunoSEQ multiplex PCR, and TCRdb kept only the in-frame ones, dropping some. The sample shows some 190,000 clones, approximately 50% of them seen only once. Germline CDR1 reads MNHEY; CDR2 reads SMNVEV (reference sequence). After removal of 5 bases from V and 2 bases from J, the junction contained 4 bases not matched to a gene. The CDR3 covers 14 residues. Treatment described: oral pan-JAK inhibitor, 5-10 mg twice daily.

The receptor comes from a human donor with alopecia areata. V usage is TRBV27 and J usage is TRBJ1-2, with 8 bases aligning to TRBD1. The sample consisted of CD8+ T cells sorted from blood, taken between weeks 51 and 52, from a patient treated with tofacitinib. The DNA of the CDR3 is TGTGCCAGCAGTCGGACAGGGCCCAACTATGGCTACACCTTC. Amino acids: CASSRTGPNYGYTF.